This T cell receptor (beta chain) originates from a study of blood T cell repertoires in COVID-19. The CDR3 contains 13 residues. With 0 bases clipped from V and 9 bases from J, the junction kept 5 bases outside the gene matches. Looked up from germline, CDR1 is GTSNPN and CDR2 is SVGIG (reference sequence). As originally analysed: Amplified reference gene primers provided the basis for estimating nucleated cell counts. TCRdb keeps only in-frame clones here, not all; method: immunoSEQ multiplex PCR. The V and J calls and clone size are taken from that table; D and trimming were inferred from the DNA. The sample records some 56,000 clones, approximately 88% being singletons.

This sequence joins TRBV30 and TRBJ2-1; the match to TRBD1 covers 7 bases. This sequence was found in a human donor in a cohort sampled during active COVID-19. The sample consisted of peripheral blood. The DNA for the CDR3 is TGTGCCTGGAGTGTACAGGGGTCGACTGAGCAGTTCTTC. It specifies CAWSVQGSTEQFF.